A selection of T cell receptor beta chains follows, all from one sample in a study of cytomegalovirus exposure and HLA in healthy donors. Assay used: immunoSEQ multiplex PCR; TCRdb lists only in-frame clones, some missing. The table includes about 120,000 clones, less than 80% detected once. Sequenced material: PBMCs. The receptors originated from a middle-aged woman in good health and CMV-seropositive. CDR3s include the opening cysteine and the closing phenylalanine or tryptophan. The D gene is left open where the match is weak. Part of the rows lack a size; the others show once, few, many or a class for expanded clones.

j_call: TRBJ2-1; d_call: -; clone_size: few; v_call: TRBV10-3; cdr3_nt: TGTGCCATCAGTGACTTCGATTGGACAGCCAACTACTACAATGAGCAGTTCTTC; cdr3_aa: CAISDFDWTANYYNEQFF
j_call: TRBJ2-7; d_call: TRBD2; clone_size: -; v_call: TRBV23-1; cdr3_nt: TGCGCCAGCAGTCAATCGGCGGGAGTGTCCAACGAGCAGTACTTC; cdr3_aa: CASSQSAGVSNEQYF
j_call: TRBJ2-2; d_call: -; clone_size: -; v_call: TRBV6-5; cdr3_nt: TGTGCCAGCAGTGAAGTTACGGGGGCCGGGGAGCTGTTTTTT; cdr3_aa: CASSEVTGAGELFF
j_call: TRBJ2-5; d_call: TRBD2; clone_size: once; v_call: TRBV25-1; cdr3_nt: TGTGCCAGCCGTTTAGCGGGGGAAGAGACCCAGTACTTC; cdr3_aa: CASRLAGEETQYF
j_call: TRBJ2-7; d_call: -; clone_size: once; v_call: TRBV2; cdr3_nt: TGTGCCAGCCGGTCGGGGGTTAACGAGCAGTACTTC; cdr3_aa: CASRSGVNEQYF
j_call: TRBJ2-5; d_call: -; clone_size: -; v_call: TRBV10-1; cdr3_nt: TGCGCCAGCAGTGAGCTGTGGGCCTCCCACGCAGGAGAGACCCAGTACTTC; cdr3_aa: CASSELWASHAGETQYF
j_call: TRBJ2-3; d_call: -; clone_size: -; v_call: TRBV5-5; cdr3_nt: TGTGCCAGCAGCCTTGAGTCAGATACGCAGTATTTT; cdr3_aa: CASSLESDTQYF
j_call: TRBJ2-7; d_call: TRBD1; clone_size: once; v_call: TRBV4-3; cdr3_nt: TGCGCCAGCAGCCAATACGGACAGGCTTCCTACGAGCAGTACTTC; cdr3_aa: CASSQYGQASYEQYF
j_call: TRBJ2-2; d_call: TRBD2; clone_size: -; v_call: TRBV7-7; cdr3_nt: TGTGCCAGCAGCTTCGAGCGGGGCGGGGAGCTGTTTTTT; cdr3_aa: CASSFERGGELFF
j_call: TRBJ2-1; d_call: -; clone_size: -; v_call: TRBV7-3; cdr3_nt: TGTGCCAGCAACAACACGGGGTACACCCTCTTCTACAATGAGCAGTTCTTC; cdr3_aa: CASNNTGYTLFYNEQFF
j_call: TRBJ2-1; d_call: -; clone_size: -; v_call: TRBV7-3; cdr3_nt: TGTGCCAGCAGCTCTCCTGGGCGCAATGAGCAGTTCTTC; cdr3_aa: CASSSPGRNEQFF
j_call: TRBJ2-7; d_call: TRBD2; clone_size: -; v_call: TRBV7-9; cdr3_nt: TGTGCCAGCAGCTTAGAGGTAGCGGGAGGCTCCTACGAGCAGTACTTC; cdr3_aa: CASSLEVAGGSYEQYF
j_call: TRBJ2-3; d_call: TRBD1; clone_size: -; v_call: TRBV9; cdr3_nt: TGTGCCAGCACCCCGTGGCAGGGGGCAACAGATACGCAGTATTTT; cdr3_aa: CASTPWQGATDTQYF
j_call: TRBJ1-4; d_call: TRBD1; clone_size: few; v_call: TRBV7-9; cdr3_nt: TGTGCCAGCAGCTCGGGACAGGGCAATGAAAAACTGTTTTTT; cdr3_aa: CASSSGQGNEKLFF
j_call: TRBJ1-1; d_call: -; clone_size: -; v_call: TRBV15; cdr3_nt: TGTGCCACCAGCAGCCGGGACCTCTCGGGAGGCACTGAAGCTTTCTTT; cdr3_aa: CATSSRDLSGGTEAFF
j_call: TRBJ2-3; d_call: -; clone_size: -; v_call: TRBV30; cdr3_nt: TGTGCCTGGAGTGTACTCCAGGGCGCTAGGGGAGATACGCAGTATTTT; cdr3_aa: CAWSVLQGARGDTQYF
j_call: TRBJ1-5; d_call: TRBD1; clone_size: many; v_call: TRBV4-1; cdr3_nt: TGCGCCAGCAGCCACACCGGGACAGGGGAGGCTCAGCCCCAGCATTTT; cdr3_aa: CASSHTGTGEAQPQHF
j_call: TRBJ2-1; d_call: TRBD2; clone_size: many; v_call: TRBV4-1; cdr3_nt: TGCGCCAGCAGCCAAACCGGGAGGTCCTACAATGAGCAGTTCTTC; cdr3_aa: CASSQTGRSYNEQFF
j_call: TRBJ1-2; d_call: -; clone_size: -; v_call: TRBV28; cdr3_nt: TGTGCCAGCAGTTTAGTCAACTTAGCTTATGGCTACACCTTC; cdr3_aa: CASSLVNLAYGYTF
j_call: TRBJ2-2; d_call: TRBD2; clone_size: -; v_call: TRBV9; cdr3_nt: TGTGCCAGCAGCTTCAGCCTCTCGGGAGGCACCGGGGAGCTGTTTTTT; cdr3_aa: CASSFSLSGGTGELFF
j_call: TRBJ1-5; d_call: -; clone_size: -; v_call: TRBV9; cdr3_nt: TGTGCCAGCAGCCCAGGAGGAGGCTACAATCAGCCCCAGCATTTT; cdr3_aa: CASSPGGGYNQPQHF
j_call: TRBJ1-5; d_call: -; clone_size: few; v_call: TRBV27; cdr3_nt: TGTGCCAGCAGTTTACGGGGGAGCAATCAGCCCCAGCATTTT; cdr3_aa: CASSLRGSNQPQHF
j_call: TRBJ1-2; d_call: -; clone_size: -; v_call: TRBV6-5; cdr3_nt: TGTGCCAGCAGGGTACGTGGGGGCCTCTACTATGGCTACACCTTC; cdr3_aa: CASRVRGGLYYGYTF
j_call: TRBJ1-1; d_call: TRBD1; clone_size: -; v_call: TRBV9; cdr3_nt: TGTGCCAGCAGCGTAGGTCGGACAGGGGGGACGAACACTGAAGCTTTCTTT; cdr3_aa: CASSVGRTGGTNTEAFF
j_call: TRBJ2-1; d_call: -; clone_size: once; v_call: TRBV7-8; cdr3_nt: TGTGCCAGCAGCCTAGGGGGGCGGGGGACGGACTACAATGAGCAGTTCTTC; cdr3_aa: CASSLGGRGTDYNEQFF